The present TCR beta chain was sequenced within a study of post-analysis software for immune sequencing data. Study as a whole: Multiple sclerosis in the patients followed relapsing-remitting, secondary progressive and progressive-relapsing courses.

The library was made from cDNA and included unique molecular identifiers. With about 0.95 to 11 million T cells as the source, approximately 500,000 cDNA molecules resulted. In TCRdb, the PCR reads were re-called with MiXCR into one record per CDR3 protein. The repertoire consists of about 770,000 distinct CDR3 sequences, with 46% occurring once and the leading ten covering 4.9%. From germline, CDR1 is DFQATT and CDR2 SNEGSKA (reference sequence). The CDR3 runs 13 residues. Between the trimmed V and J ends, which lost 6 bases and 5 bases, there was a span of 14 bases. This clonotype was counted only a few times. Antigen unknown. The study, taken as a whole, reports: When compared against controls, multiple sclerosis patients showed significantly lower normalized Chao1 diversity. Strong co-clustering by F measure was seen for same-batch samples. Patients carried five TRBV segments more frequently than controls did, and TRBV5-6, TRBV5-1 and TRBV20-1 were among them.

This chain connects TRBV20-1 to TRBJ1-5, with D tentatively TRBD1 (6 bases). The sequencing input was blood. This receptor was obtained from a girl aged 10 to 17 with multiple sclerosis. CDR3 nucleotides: TGCAGTGCAGTCCGGGGGGCCGATCAGCCCCAGCATTTT. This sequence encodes CSAVRGADQPQHF.